The clone carrying this TCR beta chain was observed at least ten times. The data derive from a study of T-cell reconstitution after alpha-beta-depleted transplantation in children. The germline V gene encodes CDR1 SGHDT and CDR2 YYEEEE. Deletions cut 2 bases from V and 4 bases from J, with 12 bases between. The CDR3 has 14 amino acids. The TCRbeta library was prepared with unique molecular identifiers. Using its own MiXCR run on the PCR reads, TCRdb lists one record per CDR3 protein. The sample comprises approximately 490,000 distinct CDR3 sequences, under 12% of which are singletons, and about 2% rests with the top ten.

This clonotype was obtained from a child aged 2 to 10 with inherited bone marrow failure, due to receive a stem cell transplant. The rearrangement uses TRBV5-6 and TRBJ1-1, with D possibly TRBD1 on 5 matching bases. This specimen consisted of PBMCs, obtained before TCRalphabeta/CD19-depleted stem cell transplant. The CDR3 nucleotides read TGTGCCAGCAGCTTATGGGGTGGGGGCACTGAAGCTTTCTTT. Translating gives CASSLWGGGTEAFF.